The following is a T cell receptor (beta chain) sequence with its context. Its antigen is unidentified. The data were produced by immunoSEQ multiplex PCR, yet TCRdb's version contains in-frame clones alone and is incomplete. The data show about 140,000 clones, roughly 89% seen once. The data originate from a study of T cell responses to AZD1222 COVID-19 vaccine. CDR1 is SSHAT, CDR2 FNYEAQ, per germline (reference sequence). The CDR3 sequence is 17 residues long. After removal of 5 bases from V and 6 bases from J, the junction contained 11 bases not matched to a gene. Findings of the study overall: Close to half of all spike-specific TCRs reportedly target regions of the variants that are unmutated. With two AZD1222 doses given, Spike-specific TCR breadth and depth both rose.

The V call is TRBV7-7, the J call TRBJ2-3; 13 bases are shared with TRBD2. The specimen was peripheral blood, collected 28 days after the second dose of the MenACWY control vaccine. This clonotype was sampled from an adult who received the MenACWY meningococcal vaccine as a control. The CDR3 DNA reads as TGTGCCAGCAGCCCCTTTCGGACTAGCGGGGGTGTCGATACGCAGTATTTT. It encodes CASSPFRTSGGVDTQYF.